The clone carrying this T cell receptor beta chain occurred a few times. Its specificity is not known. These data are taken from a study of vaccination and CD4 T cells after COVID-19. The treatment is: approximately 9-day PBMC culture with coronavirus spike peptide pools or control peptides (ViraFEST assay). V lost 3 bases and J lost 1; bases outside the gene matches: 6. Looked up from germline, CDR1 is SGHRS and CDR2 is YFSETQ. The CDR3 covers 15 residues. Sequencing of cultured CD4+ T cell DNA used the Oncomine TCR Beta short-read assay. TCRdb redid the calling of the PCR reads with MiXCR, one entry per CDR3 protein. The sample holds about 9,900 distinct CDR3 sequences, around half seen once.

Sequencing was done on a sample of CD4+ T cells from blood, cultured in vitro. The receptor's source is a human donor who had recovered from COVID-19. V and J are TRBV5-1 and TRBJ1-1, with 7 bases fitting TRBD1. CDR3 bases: TGCGCCAGCAGCTCTTCGAGACAGGGGAACACTGAAGCTTTCTTT. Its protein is CASSSSRQGNTEAFF.